Following are 9 T cell receptor beta chains from one sample sequenced in a study of blood T cell repertoires in COVID-19. Method: immunoSEQ multiplex PCR; TCRdb's copy keeps in-frame clones and lacks some. The sample holds over 400,000 clones, around nine tenths seen once. The source material was PBMCs or T cells enriched from blood (not recorded which). These receptor sequences come from a woman in her sixties who had recovered from COVID-19.

The CDR3 nucleotides are TGTGCCAGCAGCTTAGGCGGTCAGCCCCAGCATTTT. Its protein is CASSLGGQPQHF. This chain links TRBV13 with TRBJ1-5, with D unclear. The CDR3 is 12 amino acids. V dropped 0 bases and J dropped 6 bases, with 3 bases sitting between them. Germline-derived CDR1 and CDR2 are PRHDT and FYEKMQ (reference sequence).

The chain links TRBV6-5 to TRBJ1-4; D remains unclear. Germline CDR1 reads MNHEY; CDR2 reads SVGAGI. The CDR3 is 14 amino acids. V lost 5 bases to trimming and J lost 6 bases, with 13 bases between them. The CDR3 region has the DNA TGTGCCAGCAGTACCGGCGGGGTGGATGAAAAACTGTTTTTT. Its translation: CASSTGGVDEKLFF.

The rearrangement links TRBV28 to TRBJ2-2, with 8 bases identical to TRBD1. CDR3 length: 18 amino acids. V was clipped by 4 bases and J by 5 bases; unmatched bases: 15. Looked up from germline, CDR1 is MDHEN and CDR2 is SYDVKM. In DNA, the CDR3 is TGTGCCAGCAGTTCTATAAACAACCCCAGGGGGCGAACCGGGGAGCTGTTTTTT. Translating it yields CASSSINNPRGRTGELFF.

V gene TRBV19 combines with J gene TRBJ1-2; the D gene is possibly TRBD1 (6 bases). This CDR3 has 18 residues. CDR1 and CDR2 from the germline V gene are LNHDA and SQIVND (reference sequence). Trimming removed 4 bases from V and 2 bases from J, with 23 bases in between. CDR3 sequence (DNA): TGTGCCAGTAGTACCCGAGACAGGACAGTGGACTCCAACTATGGCTACACCTTC. Protein product: CASSTRDRTVDSNYGYTF.

The chain combines TRBV5-1 with TRBJ1-1; D remains unclear. The V and J ends lost 1 base and 1 base respectively, with 8 bases between them. The CDR3 sequence is 14 residues long. Germline V gene lookup returns CDR1 SGHRS and CDR2 YFSETQ. In DNA, the CDR3 is TGCGCCAGCAGCTTGACGAGGGAGAACACTGAAGCTTTCTTT. It codes for CASSLTRENTEAFF. The whole variable domain, filled in from reference TRBV5-1 and TRBJ1-1, reads KAGVTQTPRYLIKTRGQQVTLSCSPISGHRSVSWYQQTPGQGLQFLFEYFSETQRNKGNFPGRFSGRQFSNSRSEMNVSTLELGDSALYLCASSLTRENTEAFFGQGTRLTVV.

V is TRBV9 and J is TRBJ1-3, with 8 bases lining up with TRBD1. Germline-derived CDR1 and CDR2 are SGDLS and YYNGEE. The CDR3 spans 18 residues. With V trimmed by 1 base and J by 0 bases, 9 bases remained unmatched. Written as DNA, the CDR3 is TGTGCCAGCAGCGTAAGCCCAGGGGGCTCCCTCTCTGGAAACACCATATATTTT. Protein: CASSVSPGGSLSGNTIYF.

The rearrangement uses TRBV5-1 and TRBJ2-3, with D unclear. V was shortened by 0 bases and J by 1 base, with 6 bases between the two germline ends. This CDR3 is built from 14 residues. Germline V gene sequence: CDR1 SGHRS, CDR2 YFSETQ. CDR3 DNA: TGCGCCAGCAGCTTGGGACACCGCACAGATACGCAGTATTTT. Residues: CASSLGHRTDTQYF.

V and J are TRBV18 and TRBJ1-1, with D possibly matching TRBD1 (5 bases). CDR3 length: 12 amino acids. With 6 bases removed from V and 1 base from J, the gap between germline ends came to 6 bases. Germline V gene data show CDR1 as KGHSH and CDR2 as LQKENI. CDR3 DNA sequence: TGTGCCAGCTCGACAGCGAACACTGAAGCTTTCTTT. It codes for CASSTANTEAFF. Drawing the rest from reference TRBV18 and TRBJ1-1, the complete variable domain is NAGVMQNPRHLVRRRGQEARLRCSPMKGHSHVYWYRQLPEEGLKFMVYLQKENIIDESGMPKERFSAEFPKEGPSILRIQQVVRGDSAAYFCASSTANTEAFFGQGTRLTVV.

The chain joins TRBV3-1 (or the pseudogene TRBV3-2) to TRBJ1-5, with a weak D call TRBD1 (5 bases). V lost 2 bases to trimming and J lost 2 bases, with 10 bases between them. CDR1 and CDR2 from the germline V gene are LGHDT and YNNKEL (reference sequence). The CDR3 consists of 15 residues. This CDR3 reads CASSQSGGGNQPQHF. The CDR3 nucleotides read TGTGCCAGCAGCCAAAGTGGGGGGGGCAATCAGCCCCAGCATTTT.